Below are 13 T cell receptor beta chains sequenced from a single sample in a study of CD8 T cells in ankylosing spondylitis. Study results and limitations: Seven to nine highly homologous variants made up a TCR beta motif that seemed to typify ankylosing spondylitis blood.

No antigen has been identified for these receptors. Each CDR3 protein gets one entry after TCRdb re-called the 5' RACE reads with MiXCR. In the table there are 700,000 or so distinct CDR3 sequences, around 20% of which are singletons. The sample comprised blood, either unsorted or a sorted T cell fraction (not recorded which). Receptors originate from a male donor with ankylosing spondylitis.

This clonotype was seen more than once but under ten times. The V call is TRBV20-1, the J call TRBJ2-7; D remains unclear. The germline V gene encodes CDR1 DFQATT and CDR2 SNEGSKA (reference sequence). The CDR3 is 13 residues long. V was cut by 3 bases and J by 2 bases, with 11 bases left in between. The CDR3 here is CSARLWGTYEQYF. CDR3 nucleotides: TGCAGTGCTAGGTTATGGGGAACCTACGAGCAGTACTTC.

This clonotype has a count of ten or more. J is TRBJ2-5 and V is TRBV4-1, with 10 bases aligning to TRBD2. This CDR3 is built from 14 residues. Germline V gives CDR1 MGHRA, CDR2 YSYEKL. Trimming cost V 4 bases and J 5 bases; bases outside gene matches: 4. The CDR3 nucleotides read TGCGCCAGCAGCCGCCAACTAGCGGGGGAGACCCAGTACTTC. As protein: CASSRQLAGETQYF.

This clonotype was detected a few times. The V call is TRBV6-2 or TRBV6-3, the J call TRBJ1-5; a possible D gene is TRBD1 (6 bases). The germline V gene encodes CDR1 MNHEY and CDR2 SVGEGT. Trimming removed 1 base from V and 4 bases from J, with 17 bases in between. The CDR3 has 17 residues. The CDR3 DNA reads TGTGCCAGCAGTTACTTCATCCGGACAGCCGATAATCAGCCCCAGCATTTT. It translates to CASSYFIRTADNQPQHF.

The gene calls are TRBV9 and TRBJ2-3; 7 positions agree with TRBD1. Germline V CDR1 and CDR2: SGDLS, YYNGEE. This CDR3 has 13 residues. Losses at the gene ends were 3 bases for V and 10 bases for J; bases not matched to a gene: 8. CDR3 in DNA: TGTGCCAGCAGCGCCCGAGACAGGGTTGCGCAGTATTTT. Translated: CASSARDRVAQYF.

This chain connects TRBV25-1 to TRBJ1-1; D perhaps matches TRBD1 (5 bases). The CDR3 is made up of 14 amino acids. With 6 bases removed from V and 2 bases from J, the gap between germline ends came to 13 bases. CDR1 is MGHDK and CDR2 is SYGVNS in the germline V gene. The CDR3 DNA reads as TGTGCCAGCAGCGCCGGGACCCACAACACTGAAGCTTTCTTT. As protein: CASSAGTHNTEAFF.

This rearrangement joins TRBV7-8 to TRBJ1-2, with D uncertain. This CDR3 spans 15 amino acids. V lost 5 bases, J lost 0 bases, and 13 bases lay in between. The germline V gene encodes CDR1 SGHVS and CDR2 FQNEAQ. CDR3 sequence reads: CASSVPGNTNYGYTF. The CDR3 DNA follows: TGTGCCAGCAGCGTCCCGGGCAATACTAACTATGGCTACACCTTC.

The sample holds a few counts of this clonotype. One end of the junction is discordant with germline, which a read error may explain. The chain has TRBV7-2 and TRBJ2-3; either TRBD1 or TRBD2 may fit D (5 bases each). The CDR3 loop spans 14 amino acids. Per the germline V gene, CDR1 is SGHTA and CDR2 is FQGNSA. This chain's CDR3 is CASRLDGTRDTQYF. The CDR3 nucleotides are TGTGCCAGCAGATTAGACGGGACCCGAGATACGCAGTATTTT.

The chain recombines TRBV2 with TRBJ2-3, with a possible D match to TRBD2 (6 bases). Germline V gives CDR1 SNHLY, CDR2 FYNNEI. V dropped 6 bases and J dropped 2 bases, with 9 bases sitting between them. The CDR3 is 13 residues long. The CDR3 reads CASREGDTDTQYF. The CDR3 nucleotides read TGTGCCAGCAGGGAGGGCGACACAGATACGCAGTATTTT.

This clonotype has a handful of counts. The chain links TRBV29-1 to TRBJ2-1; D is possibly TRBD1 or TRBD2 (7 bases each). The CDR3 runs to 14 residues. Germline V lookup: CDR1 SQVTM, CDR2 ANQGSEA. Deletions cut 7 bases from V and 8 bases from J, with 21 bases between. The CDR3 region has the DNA TGCAGCGCTGCAGCGGGACAGTTGGGTTATGAGCAGTTCTTC. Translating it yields CSAAAGQLGYEQFF.

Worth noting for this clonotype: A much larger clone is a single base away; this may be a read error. This chain's CDR3 is CASRTGDTEAFF. The CDR3 DNA reads TGTGCCAGCCGGACGGGGGACACTGAAGCTTTCTTT. The V call is TRBV6-6, the J call TRBJ1-1, with D perhaps TRBD1 (5 bases). This CDR3 has 12 residues. The V gene lost 8 bases and the J gene lost 3 bases, with 10 bases spanning the gap. Per germline, CDR1 MNHNY and CDR2 SVGAGI (reference sequence).

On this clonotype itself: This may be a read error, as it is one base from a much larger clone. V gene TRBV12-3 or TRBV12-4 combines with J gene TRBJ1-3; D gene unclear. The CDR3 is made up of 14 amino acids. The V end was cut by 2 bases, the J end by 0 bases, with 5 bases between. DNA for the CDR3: TGTGCCAGCAGTTTATGGGTCTCTGGAAACACCATATATTTT. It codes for CASSLWVSGNTIYF.

The CDR3 spells CASSFSGGTQETQYF. The DNA of the CDR3 is TGTGCCAGCAGTTTTAGCGGGGGGACCCAAGAGACCCAGTACTTC. The rearrangement uses TRBV12-3 or TRBV12-4 and TRBJ2-5; 10 bases fit TRBD2. The CDR3 totals 15 residues. Trimming took 3 bases from V and 1 from J; bases not matched to a gene: 2.

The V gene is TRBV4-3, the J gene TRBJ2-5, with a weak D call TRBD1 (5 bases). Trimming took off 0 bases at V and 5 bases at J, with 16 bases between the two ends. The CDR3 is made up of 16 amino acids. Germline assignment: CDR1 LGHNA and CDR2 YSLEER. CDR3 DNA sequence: TGCGCCAGCAGCCAAGATCTGTCGCAGGGTGGTGAGACCCAGTACTTC. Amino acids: CASSQDLSQGGETQYF.